Presented here are 20 T cell receptor beta chains from one specimen sequenced in a study of T-cell memory formation after mild COVID-19 (dated by TCRdb to 2020 to 2023). The library was made by 5' RACE. Instrument on record: Illumina NovaSeq 6000. The raw public reads went through TCRdb reprocessing: fastp at Q25, MiXCR clone calling, in-frame beta chains kept. Each entry merges the rows of one CDR3 protein and shows their most common DNA and genes. The sample table lists about 200,000 distinct CDR3 sequences, roughly 10% of them with a count of one. The biggest ten clones account for around 3.3% of the sample. Sequences were obtained from PBMCs or a T cell subset sorted from them (not recorded which). The source is a man between 18 and 29 years old who had mild COVID-19 (a few samples of this study predate the infection). The sample titles of this study are shuffled in the database, so cell type and time point are left out; the donor was told from shared clones.

This chain joins TRBV12-3 or TRBV12-4 and TRBJ2-5; weak D call: TRBD1 (5 bases). V lost 6 bases and J 4 bases, leaving 9 bases between the germline ends. The CDR3 contains 12 residues. The CDR3 region has the DNA TGTGCCAGCAGGGGGCCCCGAGAGACCCAGTACTTC. This encodes CASRGPRETQYF.

This clonotype was found many times. The chain combines TRBV5-1 with TRBJ2-5; D is possibly TRBD1 (6 bases). Germline V CDR1 and CDR2: SGHRS, YFSETQ. Deletions cut 2 bases from V and 4 bases from J, with 12 bases between. The CDR3 length is 14 residues. CDR3 residues: CASSFRGQLETQYF. Written as DNA, the CDR3 is TGCGCCAGCAGCTTTCGGGGACAACTAGAGACCCAGTACTTC.

V and J are TRBV11-2 and TRBJ2-2; D is perhaps TRBD2 (6 bases). The CDR3 extends over 14 amino acids. V was shortened by 4 bases and J by 8 bases, with 14 bases between the two germline ends. Per germline, CDR1 SGHAT and CDR2 FQNNGV. The CDR3: CASSSIQRAGELFF. CDR3 DNA sequence: TGTGCCAGCAGCTCGATCCAGCGGGCAGGGGAGCTGTTTTTT.

This clonotype came up many times. V usage is TRBV2 and J usage is TRBJ2-7; TRBD1 or TRBD2 may be the D gene (5 bases each). CDR1 SNHLY and CDR2 FYNNEI come from the germline V gene. Trimming left V 7 bases short and J 4 bases short, with 14 bases between. The CDR3 contains 13 residues. The CDR3 DNA reads as TGTGCCAGCACGGCCAGGGACCCATACGAGCAGTACTTC. Amino acid sequence: CASTARDPYEQYF.

The chain links TRBV10-1 to TRBJ1-1; 9 positions agree with TRBD1. There are 15 residues in the CDR3. Germline V lookup: CDR1 WNHNN, CDR2 SYGVQD (reference sequence). Germline trimming cut 4 bases from V and 2 bases from J; bases unmatched to any gene: 5. In DNA form, the CDR3 reads TGCGCCAGCAGTGGAAACAGGGGGCGAAACACTGAAGCTTTCTTT. Amino acids: CASSGNRGRNTEAFF.

Only a few counts were recorded for this clonotype. The V and J genes are TRBV20-1 and TRBJ2-5; 8 positions agree with TRBD2. V lost 6 bases and J lost 5; bases outside the gene matches: 14. CDR3 length equals 15 residues. CDR1 is DFQATT and CDR2 is SNEGSKA in the germline V gene (reference sequence). The DNA for the CDR3 is TGCAGTGCCCTTCAGTCGGGGACTAGTTGGGAGACCCAGTACTTC. Translation: CSALQSGTSWETQYF.

This clonotype was seen only a few times. The chain couples TRBV7-2 to TRBJ2-3; TRBD2 matches 13 bases. Germline V gene sequence: CDR1 SGHTA, CDR2 FQGNSA. The CDR3 spans 16 residues. After removal of 1 base from V and 3 bases from J, the junction contained 1 base not matched to a gene. This chain's CDR3 is CASSLVLAGGTDTQYF. DNA for the CDR3: TGTGCCAGCAGCTTAGTACTAGCGGGGGGGACAGATACGCAGTATTTT.

This clonotype has at least ten counts. This chain connects TRBV18 to TRBJ1-1; D call uncertain. The V gene lost 2 bases and the J gene lost 0 bases, with 7 bases spanning the gap. The germline V gene encodes CDR1 KGHSH and CDR2 LQKENI. The CDR3 length is 14 residues. DNA for the CDR3: TGTGCCAGCTCACCAAGGAATTTGAACACTGAAGCTTTCTTT. This encodes CASSPRNLNTEAFF. The variable domain in full, with the rest retrieved from reference TRBV18 and TRBJ1-1, is NAGVMQNPRHLVRRRGQEARLRCSPMKGHSHVYWYRQLPEEGLKFMVYLQKENIIDESGMPKERFSAEFPKEGPSILRIQQVVRGDSAAYFCASSPRNLNTEAFFGQGTRLTVV.

V is TRBV7-7 and J is TRBJ2-5; 7 bases line up with TRBD2. Germline V gene lookup returns CDR1 SSHAT and CDR2 FNYEAQ (reference sequence). This CDR3 comprises 16 residues. Trimming cost V 9 bases and J 2 bases; bases outside gene matches: 15. The CDR3 sequence is CARSPGGAGEQETQYF. Written as DNA, the CDR3 is TGTGCCAGAAGCCCGGGGGGTGCGGGAGAGCAAGAGACCCAGTACTTC.

This clonotype was seen many times. The chain recombines TRBV4-2 with TRBJ2-2; either TRBD1 or TRBD2 may supply D (6 bases each). Trimming shortened V by 2 bases and J by 6 bases, and 10 bases separated the two germline ends. Germline assignment: CDR1 LGHNA and CDR2 YNFKEQ. The CDR3 runs to 14 residues. The CDR3 nucleotides are TGTGCCAGCAGCCAAAGGGGGGAGTCCGGGGAGCTGTTTTTT. Protein product: CASSQRGESGELFF.

Ten or more counts support this clonotype. The rearrangement joins TRBV5-1 to TRBJ1-6, with TRBD1 identical over 10 bases. The CDR3 runs to 16 residues. The junction had 9 bases not matched to a gene; V was cut back by 4 bases and J by 8 bases. The germline gives CDR1 SGHRS, CDR2 YFSETQ. The CDR3 DNA sequence: TGCGCCAGCAGCCCTGACAGGGGGCTGAGCGATTCACCCCTCCACTTT. Protein sequence: CASSPDRGLSDSPLHF. The full variable domain, rest sourced from reference TRBV5-1 and TRBJ1-6, is KAGVTQTPRYLIKTRGQQVTLSCSPISGHRSVSWYQQTPGQGLQFLFEYFSETQRNKGNFPGRFSGRQFSNSRSEMNVSTLELGDSALYLCASSPDRGLSDSPLHFGNGTRLTVT.

This clonotype was seen many times. The V call is TRBV6-2 or TRBV6-3, the J call TRBJ1-5, with D maybe TRBD1 (6 bases). The CDR3 is made up of 16 amino acids. Trimming shortened V by 0 bases and J by 0 bases, and 9 bases separated the two germline ends. CDR1 and CDR2 (germline): MNHEY, SVGEGT. In DNA form, the CDR3 reads TGTGCCAGCAGTTACTCTACAGGGTCTAGCAATCAGCCCCAGCATTTT. This encodes CASSYSTGSSNQPQHF.

This clonotype was seen a handful of times. This chain connects TRBV5-6 to TRBJ1-1; no definite D call. Germline V CDR1 and CDR2: SGHDT, YYEEEE. The V and J ends lost 3 bases and 6 bases respectively, with 18 bases between them. This CDR3 has 15 amino acids. CDR3 bases: TGTGCCAGCAGCTCGCTGACTCACGAGTACGCTGAAGCTTTCTTT. Translated, it gives CASSSLTHEYAEAFF.

This chain joins TRBV30 and TRBJ2-5; 10 nucleotides agree with TRBD1. With 5 bases clipped from V and 7 bases from J, the junction kept 4 bases outside the gene matches. Germline CDR1 and CDR2: GTSNPN and SVGIG (reference sequence). This CDR3 is 12 amino acids long. DNA for the CDR3: TGTGCCTGGGACAGGGGGCTCGGGACCCAGTACTTC. Protein: CAWDRGLGTQYF.

This clonotype was counted a few times. The V gene is TRBV6-5, the J gene TRBJ2-1, with 7 bases identical to TRBD2. This CDR3 contains 13 residues. CDR1 is MNHEY, CDR2 SVGAGI, per germline. Unmatched junction bases numbered 6, after V lost 5 bases and J lost 8 bases. CDR3 sequence: CASSRTTSHEQFF. In nucleotides, the CDR3 is TGTGCCAGCAGTCGGACGACTAGCCATGAGCAGTTCTTC.

This clonotype occurred many times. The chain combines TRBV11-2 with TRBJ2-3; D uncertain. V dropped 0 bases and J dropped 0 bases, with 4 bases sitting between them. This CDR3 is 14 amino acids long. Germline CDR1 reads SGHAT; CDR2 reads FQNNGV. As DNA, the CDR3 is TGTGCCAGCAGCTTAGACAGGAGCACAGATACGCAGTATTTT. This translates into CASSLDRSTDTQYF.

The table lists this clonotype with a few counts. The genes are TRBV28 and TRBJ2-5, with D tentatively TRBD2 (6 bases). Germline V gene data show CDR1 as MDHEN and CDR2 as SYDVKM. The CDR3 has 15 residues. V lost 2 bases and J lost 0, with 10 bases in between. CDR3 sequence (DNA): TGTGCCAGCAGTTTACGGGGGAGATACCAAGAGACCCAGTACTTC. This codes for CASSLRGRYQETQYF.

This clonotype has just a few counts. The chain couples TRBV21-1 to TRBJ2-3; the table gives TRBD2 as D, unverified against the DNA. TRBV21-1 is noted as a pseudogene. This CDR3 spans 21 amino acids. The CDR3 DNA follows: TGTGCCAGCGGGCGGGTACCGGGACTAGCGGGGGACCCACCCGCCACAGATACGCAGTATTTT. This codes for CASGRVPGLAGDPPATDTQYF.

CDR3 sequence reads: CASSQDHAIPGYGYTF. In DNA, the CDR3 is TGCGCCAGCAGCCAAGATCATGCGATCCCGGGATATGGCTACACCTTC. This chain joins TRBV4-3 and TRBJ1-2; D is uncertain. The CDR3 sequence is 16 residues long. The V and J ends lost 0 bases and 5 bases respectively, with 16 bases between them. Looked up from germline, CDR1 is LGHNA and CDR2 is YSLEER.

This clonotype occurred many times. The gene calls are TRBV5-4 and TRBJ2-1; D gene unclear. V gave up 4 bases and J gave up 1 base, with 12 bases separating them. CDR1 is SGHNT, CDR2 YYREEE, per germline (reference sequence). The CDR3 runs to 15 residues. The CDR3 DNA reads TGTGCCAGCAGCCCGGGCGTGGGGTCCTACAATGAGCAGTTCTTC. This sequence encodes CASSPGVGSYNEQFF.